The 14 T cell receptor beta chains below all came from one sample that was sequenced in a study of technical replicates of blood from several donors. The data were produced by immunoSEQ multiplex PCR, yet TCRdb's version contains in-frame clones alone and is incomplete. The sample lists approximately 79,000 clones, around 94% seen once, with around 0.38% in the top ten. Sequenced: T cells isolated from PBMCs. The receptors shown here come from a human donor in good health.

Here the CDR3 reads CASSVVPSYRGSHNEQFF. CDR3 nucleotide sequence: TGTGCCAGCAGCGTAGTCCCGAGTTACAGGGGTTCCCACAATGAGCAGTTCTTC. The V and J genes are TRBV9 and TRBJ2-1; 7 nucleotides match TRBD1. The length of the CDR3 is 18 residues. V shed 0 bases, J shed 5 bases, and the junction held 14 bases outside the gene matches. Germline V gene data show CDR1 as SGDLS and CDR2 as YYNGEE.

The chain links TRBV29-1 to TRBJ2-1; D might be TRBD1 (7 bases). Trimming removed 8 bases at V and 0 bases at J, with 14 bases between. Per germline, CDR1 SQVTM and CDR2 ANQGSEA. The CDR3 length is 14 residues. The CDR3 is CSFSGGSSYNEQFF. In DNA form, the CDR3 reads TGCAGCTTCTCAGGGGGGAGCTCCTACAATGAGCAGTTCTTC.

V is TRBV19 and J is TRBJ1-2, with 8 bases aligning to TRBD1. Trimming took 3 bases from V and 8 from J; bases not matched to a gene: 14. This CDR3 comprises 16 residues. Per germline, CDR1 LNHDA and CDR2 SQIVND (reference sequence). CDR3 sequence (DNA): TGTGCCAGTAGTATTTCCTTCCAGGGGGCTGTGGGCGGCTACACCTTC. Translating gives CASSISFQGAVGGYTF.

The chain couples TRBV9 to TRBJ2-3, with TRBD2 as a possible D gene (6 bases). Germline lookup yields CDR1 SGDLS and CDR2 YYNGEE. CDR3 size: 16 residues. Trimming pared 4 bases from V and 2 bases from J, leaving 17 bases between. The DNA for the CDR3 is TGTGCCAGCAGCCCCCGTAGGTCTAGCGTCACAGATACGCAGTATTTT. It translates to CASSPRRSSVTDTQYF.

This rearrangement joins TRBV18 to TRBJ2-5, with 7 bases matching TRBD1. The V segment lost 6 bases and the J segment 3 bases; nucleotides outside the gene matches: 4. The germline gives CDR1 KGHSH, CDR2 LQKENI. The CDR3 spans 13 residues. Written as DNA, the CDR3 is TGTGCCAGCTCTCTCGGGACAGAAGAGACCCAGTACTTC. It translates to CASSLGTEETQYF.

The chain links TRBV1 to TRBJ2-1; the table assigns TRBD2, which was not confirmed against the DNA. TRBV1 counts as a pseudogene. CDR3 length: 19 residues. The CDR3: CTSSQGYPHLAGPYNEQFF. DNA for the CDR3: TGCACCAGCAGCCAAGGCTACCCCCACCTAGCGGGGCCATACAATGAGCAGTTCTTC.

This clone was recorded once. The rearrangement uses TRBV6-5 and TRBJ1-1, with unresolved D. This CDR3 has 15 amino acids. Germline values: CDR1 MNHEY, CDR2 SVGAGI. V shed 5 bases and J shed 4 bases, with 17 bases lying between them. CDR3 protein: CASSLAGSQGTEAFF. CDR3 DNA: TGTGCCAGCAGTCTTGCCGGGTCTCAAGGCACTGAAGCTTTCTTT.

The rearrangement uses TRBV25-1 and TRBJ2-7; TRBD2 matches 10 bases. The CDR3 covers 15 residues. The germline V gene encodes CDR1 MGHDK and CDR2 SYGVNS. V was clipped by 3 bases and J by 6 bases; unmatched bases: 8. CDR3 region: CASSESSGRTFEQYF. The CDR3 DNA is TGTGCCAGCAGTGAGTCTAGCGGGAGAACCTTCGAGCAGTACTTC.

The CDR3 DNA sequence: TGTGCCAGCAGCTTAGCGGGAGGGCCAGCTCGGAATGAGCAGTTCTTC. Residues: CASSLAGGPARNEQFF. V and J are TRBV7-9 and TRBJ2-1, with 7 bases matching TRBD2. Per the germline V gene, CDR1 is SEHNR and CDR2 is FQNEAQ (reference sequence). The CDR3 is 16 amino acids. Germline trimming cut 0 bases from V and 7 bases from J; bases unmatched to any gene: 9.

The chain uses TRBV27 and TRBJ1-2, with a weak D call TRBD1 (5 bases). From germline, CDR1 is MNHEY and CDR2 SMNVEV (reference sequence). The CDR3 has 13 residues. Trimming removed 2 bases from V and 7 bases from J, with 11 bases in between. CDR3 region: CASSLDRFGGYTF. The CDR3 DNA is TGTGCCAGCAGTTTAGACAGATTCGGTGGCTACACCTTC.

The chain links TRBV7-9 to TRBJ1-1, with D tentatively TRBD1 (6 bases). The V gene lost 5 bases and the J gene lost 3 bases, with 25 bases spanning the gap. This CDR3 is built from 18 residues. CDR1 is SEHNR and CDR2 is FQNEAQ in the germline V gene (reference sequence). The CDR3 spells CASSPGWQGLGGDTEAFF. CDR3 DNA: TGTGCCAGCAGCCCCGGCTGGCAGGGGTTGGGCGGTGACACTGAAGCTTTCTTT.

The chain carries TRBV6-5 and TRBJ2-5; no clear D gene. Per germline, CDR1 MNHEY and CDR2 SVGAGI. Trimming took off 0 bases at V and 5 bases at J, with 4 bases between the two ends. The CDR3 covers 12 residues. CDR3 sequence: CASSYSAETQYF. The CDR3 nucleotides read TGTGCCAGCAGTTACTCTGCGGAGACCCAGTACTTC.

The chain couples TRBV5-8 to TRBJ1-5, with D perhaps TRBD1 (5 bases). V gave up 0 bases and J gave up 6 bases, with 19 bases separating them. The CDR3 consists of 17 residues. The germline V gene has CDR1 SGHTS and CDR2 YDEGEE. The CDR3 sequence: CASSLDFGVGQGQPQHF. The DNA for the CDR3 is TGTGCCAGCAGCTTGGATTTCGGCGTCGGGCAGGGTCAGCCCCAGCATTTT.

The count of this clone is one. The chain uses TRBV5-4 and TRBJ2-5; weak D call: TRBD2 (5 bases). Germline V CDR1 and CDR2: SGHNT, YYREEE (reference sequence). The CDR3 totals 14 residues. V was trimmed by 0 bases and J by 1 base, leaving 7 bases between them. CDR3 loop: CASSLVGAQETQYF. Here the CDR3 DNA reads TGTGCCAGCAGCTTGGTGGGAGCCCAAGAGACCCAGTACTTC.